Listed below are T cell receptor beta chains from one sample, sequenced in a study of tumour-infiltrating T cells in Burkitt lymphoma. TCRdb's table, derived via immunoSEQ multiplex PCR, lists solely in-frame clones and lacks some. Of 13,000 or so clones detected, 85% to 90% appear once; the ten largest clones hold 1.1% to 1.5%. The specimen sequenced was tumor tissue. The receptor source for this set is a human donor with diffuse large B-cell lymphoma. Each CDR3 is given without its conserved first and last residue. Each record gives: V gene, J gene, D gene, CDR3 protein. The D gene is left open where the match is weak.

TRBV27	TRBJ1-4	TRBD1	ASSEFRGALGEKLF
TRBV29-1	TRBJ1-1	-	SVEKIWTF
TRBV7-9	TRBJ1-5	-	ASSLDGNQPQH
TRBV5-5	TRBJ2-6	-	ASSWGGSGANVLT
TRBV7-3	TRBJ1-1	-	ASSREINTEAF
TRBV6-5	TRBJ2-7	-	ASSGRTESYEQY
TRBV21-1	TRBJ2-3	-	ASSKAPSTDTQY
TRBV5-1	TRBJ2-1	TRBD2	ASSWGLAADNEQF
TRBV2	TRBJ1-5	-	ASSEYGPSNQPQH
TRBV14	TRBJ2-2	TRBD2	ASSQDGIAGRPLAGTGELF
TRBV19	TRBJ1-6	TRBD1	ASRTGSSYNSPLH
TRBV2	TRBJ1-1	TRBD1	ASSERQGRNTEAF
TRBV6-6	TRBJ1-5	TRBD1	ASSNRGKGNQPQH
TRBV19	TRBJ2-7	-	ASSIVHRYEQY
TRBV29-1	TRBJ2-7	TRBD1	SVEDRGNEQY
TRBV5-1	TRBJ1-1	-	ASSLAAGLEAF
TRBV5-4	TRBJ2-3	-	ASSLGSVSTDTQY
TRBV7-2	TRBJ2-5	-	ASSSLSSGHTETQY
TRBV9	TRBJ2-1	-	ASSVVGQAYNEQF
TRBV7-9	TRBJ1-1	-	ASSFQTPNTEAF